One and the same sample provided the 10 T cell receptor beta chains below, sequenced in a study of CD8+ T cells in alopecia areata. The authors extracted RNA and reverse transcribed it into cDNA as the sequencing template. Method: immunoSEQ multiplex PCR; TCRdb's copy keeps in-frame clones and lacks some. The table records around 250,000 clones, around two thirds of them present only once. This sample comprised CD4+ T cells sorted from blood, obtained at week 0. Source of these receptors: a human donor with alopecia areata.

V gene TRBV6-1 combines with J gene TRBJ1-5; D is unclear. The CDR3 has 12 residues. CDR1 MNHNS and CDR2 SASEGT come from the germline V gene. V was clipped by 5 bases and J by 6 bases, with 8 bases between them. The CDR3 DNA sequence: TGTGCCAGCAGTTTTTGGGGTCAGCCCCAGCATTTT. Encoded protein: CASSFWGQPQHF.

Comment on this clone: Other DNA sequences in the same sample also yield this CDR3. In DNA, the CDR3 is TGCAGCGGGAGACTAGGAGAGACCCAGTACTTC. This encodes CSGRLGETQYF. The chain uses TRBV29-1 and TRBJ2-5; D may be TRBD2 (6 bases). The CDR3 sequence is 11 residues long. Per the germline V gene, CDR1 is SQVTM and CDR2 is ANQGSEA. V lost 7 bases, J lost 4 bases, and 10 bases lay in between.

CDR3 sequence reads: CASRAGTGSMGELFF. The CDR3 coding sequence is TGTGCCAGCAGGGCCGGGACAGGGAGTATGGGGGAGCTGTTTTTT. The chain couples TRBV5-4 to TRBJ2-2, with 9 bases that match TRBD1. V gave up 5 bases and J gave up 8 bases; unmatched junction bases: 10. There are 15 residues in the CDR3. Germline-derived CDR1 and CDR2 are SGHNT and YYREEE (reference sequence). Full variable domain (rest looked up from reference TRBV5-4 and TRBJ2-2): ETGVTQSPTHLIKTRGQQVTLRCSSQSGHNTVSWYQQALGQGPQFIFQYYREEENGRGNFPPRFSGLQFPNYSSELNVNALELDDSALYLCASRAGTGSMGELFFGEGSRLTVL.

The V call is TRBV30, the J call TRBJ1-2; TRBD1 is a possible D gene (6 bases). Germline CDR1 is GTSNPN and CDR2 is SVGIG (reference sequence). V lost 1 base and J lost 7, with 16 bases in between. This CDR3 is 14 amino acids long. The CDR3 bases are TGTGCCTGGAGTGGTACAGGGTTTGGACTTGGCTACACCTTC. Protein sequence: CAWSGTGFGLGYTF.

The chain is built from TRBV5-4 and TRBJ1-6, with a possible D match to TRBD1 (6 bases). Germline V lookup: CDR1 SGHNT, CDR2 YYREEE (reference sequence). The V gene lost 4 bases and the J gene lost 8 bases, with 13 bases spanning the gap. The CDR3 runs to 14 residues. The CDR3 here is CASSSRGMDSPLHF. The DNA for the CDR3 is TGTGCCAGCAGCAGCAGGGGTATGGATTCACCCCTCCACTTT.

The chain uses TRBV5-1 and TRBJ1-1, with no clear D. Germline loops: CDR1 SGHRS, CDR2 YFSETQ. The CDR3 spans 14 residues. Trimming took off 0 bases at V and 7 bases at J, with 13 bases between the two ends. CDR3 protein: CASSLDGRQFEAFF. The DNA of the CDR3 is TGCGCCAGCAGCTTGGATGGCAGGCAGTTTGAAGCTTTCTTT.

The chain's CDR3 is CASSVTTANTGELFF. The CDR3, as DNA: TGTGCCAGCAGCGTAACGACAGCGAACACCGGGGAGCTGTTTTTT. The V call is TRBV14, the J call TRBJ2-2; D might be TRBD1 (5 bases). V was clipped by 5 bases and J by 0 bases, with 10 bases between them. The CDR3 totals 15 residues. Per germline, CDR1 SGHDN and CDR2 FVKESK.

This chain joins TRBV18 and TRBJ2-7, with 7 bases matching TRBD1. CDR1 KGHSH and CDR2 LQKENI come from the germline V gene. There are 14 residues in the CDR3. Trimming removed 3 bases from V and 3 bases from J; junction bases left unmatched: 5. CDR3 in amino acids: CASSPEGQYYEQYF. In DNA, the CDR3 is TGTGCCAGCTCACCTGAGGGACAGTACTACGAGCAGTACTTC. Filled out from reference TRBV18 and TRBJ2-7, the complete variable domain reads NAGVMQNPRHLVRRRGQEARLRCSPMKGHSHVYWYRQLPEEGLKFMVYLQKENIIDESGMPKERFSAEFPKEGPSILRIQQVVRGDSAAYFCASSPEGQYYEQYFGPGTRLTVT.

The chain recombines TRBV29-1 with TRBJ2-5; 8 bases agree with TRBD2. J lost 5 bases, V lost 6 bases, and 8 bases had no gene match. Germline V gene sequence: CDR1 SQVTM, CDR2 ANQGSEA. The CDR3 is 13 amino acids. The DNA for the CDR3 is TGCAGCGTCGGACCGGGAGGGCGGGAGACCCAGTACTTC. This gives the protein CSVGPGGRETQYF.

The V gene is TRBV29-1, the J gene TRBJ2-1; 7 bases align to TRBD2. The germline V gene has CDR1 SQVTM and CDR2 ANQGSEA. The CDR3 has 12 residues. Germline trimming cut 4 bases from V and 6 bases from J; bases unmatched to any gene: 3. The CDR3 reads CSVVSGGNEQFF. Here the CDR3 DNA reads TGCAGCGTTGTGTCGGGGGGCAATGAGCAGTTCTTC.